The 10 T cell receptor beta chains given below trace back to one sample, sequenced in a study of blood T cell repertoires in COVID-19. Assay used: immunoSEQ multiplex PCR; TCRdb lists only in-frame clones, some missing. The sample contains 70,000 or so clones, roughly four fifths of which appear only once. The material sequenced was peripheral blood. These receptors were obtained from a woman aged 55-75 years with acute or convalescent COVID-19.

The V and J genes are TRBV19 and TRBJ2-7; TRBD1 matches 9 bases. This CDR3 contains 16 residues. Trimming cost V 4 bases and J 3 bases; bases outside gene matches: 10. CDR1 is LNHDA, CDR2 SQIVND, per germline (reference sequence). The CDR3 DNA is TGTGCCAGTAGTACCGGACAGGGGTTGAACGTCTACGAGCAGTACTTC. It translates to CASSTGQGLNVYEQYF.

The gene calls are TRBV3-1 (or the pseudogene TRBV3-2) and TRBJ2-7; D might be TRBD2 (5 bases). The CDR3 is made up of 16 amino acids. Germline V CDR1 and CDR2: LGHDT, YNNKEL (reference sequence). V was cut by 0 bases and J by 0 bases, with 12 bases left in between. The CDR3 DNA follows: TGTGCCAGCAGCCAAGAGGGCGGGTATGGCTCCTACGAGCAGTACTTC. Amino acid sequence: CASSQEGGYGSYEQYF.

This clone has just a few counts. The chain links TRBV21-1 to TRBJ1-1; TRBD1 is the table's D call, not checked against the DNA. TRBV21-1 is a pseudogene locus. The CDR3 contains 14 residues. The CDR3 protein is CASSKVNRGTEAFF. DNA for the CDR3: TGTGCCAGCAGCAAAGTAAACAGGGGAACTGAAGCTTTCTTT.

The chain uses TRBV4-2 and TRBJ2-7; 9 positions agree with TRBD1. CDR1 and CDR2 (germline): LGHNA, YNFKEQ. The CDR3 is 15 amino acids. The V and J ends lost 3 bases and 0 bases, in that order; junction bases with no gene match: 3. Here the CDR3 DNA reads TGTGCCAGCAGCCAGGGACAGGGTGTCTCCTACGAGCAGTACTTC. Amino acids: CASSQGQGVSYEQYF.

J is TRBJ1-2 and V is TRBV7-9; D ambiguous. From germline, CDR1 is SEHNR and CDR2 FQNEAQ (reference sequence). V lost 1 base to trimming and J lost 8 bases, with 11 bases between them. CDR3 length: 13 residues. CDR3 nucleotide sequence: TGTGCCAGCAGCTTAGGCGGCCGCGGCGGCTACACCTTC. Amino acid sequence: CASSLGGRGGYTF.

V usage is TRBV19 and J usage is TRBJ1-2, with a possible D match to TRBD1 (6 bases). This CDR3 contains 14 residues. Germline-derived CDR1 and CDR2 are LNHDA and SQIVND (reference sequence). The germline V and J ends were trimmed by 5 bases and 4 bases, with 14 bases remaining between them. This chain's CDR3 is CASSLGGASYGYTF. DNA of the CDR3: TGTGCCAGTAGTCTGGGGGGGGCGAGCTATGGCTACACCTTC. The complete variable domain, with remaining parts taken from reference TRBV19 and TRBJ1-2, reads DGGITQSPKYLFRKEGQNVTLSCEQNLNHDAMYWYRQDPGQGLRLIYYSQIVNDFQKGDIAEGYSVSREKKESFPLTVTSAQKNPTAFYLCASSLGGASYGYTFGSGTRLTVV.

About this clone: Other DNA sequences in this specimen translate into the identical CDR3. The chain links TRBV3-1 (or the pseudogene TRBV3-2) to TRBJ1-2, with TRBD1 identical over 7 bases. Germline values: CDR1 LGHDT, CDR2 YNNKEL (reference sequence). After removal of 4 bases from V and 7 bases from J, the junction contained 3 bases not matched to a gene. This CDR3 has 12 residues. The DNA for the CDR3 is TGTGCCAGCAGCCGGCAGGGGGTTGGCTACACCTTC. It is translated as CASSRQGVGYTF.

This chain links TRBV6-2 or TRBV6-3 with TRBJ1-6; 7 nucleotides match TRBD1. Trimming took 6 bases from V and 3 from J; bases not matched to a gene: 5. Germline V lookup: CDR1 MNHEY, CDR2 SVGEGT. The CDR3 runs to 15 residues. CDR3 loop: CASRPDRVYNSPLHF. In DNA, the CDR3 is TGTGCCAGCAGACCTGACAGGGTCTATAATTCACCCCTCCACTTT.

This clone has more than one count but fewer than ten. The CDR3 bases are TGTGCCAGCAGCCAAGATCCGGCAGGTTTGTGGACCGGGGAGCTGTTTTTT. The encoded protein is CASSQDPAGLWTGELFF. The chain recombines TRBV3-1 (or the pseudogene TRBV3-2) with TRBJ2-2; the D is unclear. V was cut by 0 bases and J by 5 bases, with 16 bases left in between. The V gene's germline CDR1 is LGHDT and CDR2 YNNKEL (reference sequence). The CDR3 is made up of 17 amino acids.

The genes are TRBV3-1 (or the pseudogene TRBV3-2) and TRBJ1-4; tentatively, D is TRBD1 (6 bases). V gave up 1 base and J gave up 5 bases, with 11 bases separating them. This CDR3 has 15 residues. Germline V gives CDR1 LGHDT, CDR2 YNNKEL (reference sequence). As DNA, the CDR3 is TGTGCCAGCAGCCAAGGGACAGCGAAGAATGAAAAACTGTTTTTT. Translating it yields CASSQGTAKNEKLFF.